The 22 T cell receptor beta chains listed next were all sequenced from one sample in a study of shared clonotypes between healthy human individuals. Only in-frame clones appear in the TCRdb table, and some are missing; sequencing was by immunoSEQ multiplex PCR. The data hold about 700,000 clones, with approximately 74% observed a single time. The sequencing input was memory CD4+ T cells sorted from blood. Subset in this sample: CD45RA-negative fraction. The receptors stem from a woman in her twenties or thirties in good health.

The V and J genes are TRBV7-8 and TRBJ1-5; 9 nucleotides align to TRBD1. Germline CDR1 SGHVS, CDR2 FQNEAQ. The CDR3 is 13 residues long. J was trimmed by 6 bases and V by 4 bases; bases with no gene match: 1. The chain's CDR3 is CASSSTGGQPQHF. CDR3 DNA: TGTGCCAGCAGCTCGACAGGGGGTCAGCCCCAGCATTTT.

The chain has TRBV28 and TRBJ1-1, with D maybe TRBD1 (6 bases). V lost 6 bases and J 2 bases, leaving 22 bases between the germline ends. CDR3 length: 17 residues. Germline V gene data show CDR1 as MDHEN and CDR2 as SYDVKM. The CDR3 loop is CASRLVWQGQGNTEAFF. CDR3 DNA: TGTGCCAGCAGACTTGTATGGCAGGGGCAGGGAAACACTGAAGCTTTCTTT.

The chain recombines TRBV5-4 with TRBJ2-6; D call uncertain. CDR3 length: 15 amino acids. Germline assignment: CDR1 SGHNT and CDR2 YYREEE (reference sequence). V gave up 4 bases and J gave up 2 bases, with 10 bases separating them. The CDR3 region has the DNA TGTGCCAGCAGCCTGATGCAGGCTGGGGCCAACGTCCTGACTTTC. Protein product: CASSLMQAGANVLTF.

The chain combines TRBV5-1 with TRBJ2-1; a weak D match, TRBD2 (6 bases). V gave up 4 bases and J gave up 2 bases, with 13 bases separating them. Germline CDR1 SGHRS, CDR2 YFSETQ. The CDR3 extends over 15 amino acids. As DNA, the CDR3 is TGCGCCAGCAGCCTGGACTACGGAGCCTACAATGAGCAGTTCTTC. Translating gives CASSLDYGAYNEQFF.

The genes are TRBV28 and TRBJ2-3; D unclear. The CDR3 sequence is 16 residues long. The V gene lost 5 bases and the J gene lost 0 bases, with 15 bases spanning the gap. The germline gives CDR1 MDHEN, CDR2 SYDVKM. Here the CDR3 DNA reads TGTGCCAGCAGTACGCTCTCACGCACTAGCACAGATACGCAGTATTTT. Its protein product is CASSTLSRTSTDTQYF.

The V call is TRBV28, the J call TRBJ1-2; no definite D call. CDR3 length: 14 amino acids. V shed 2 bases and J shed 4 bases, with 11 bases lying between them. Germline CDR1 is MDHEN and CDR2 is SYDVKM. The CDR3 DNA follows: TGTGCCAGCAGTTTAGCCGGGAACATCTATGGCTACACCTTC. Translated, it gives CASSLAGNIYGYTF.

This clone has only one observation. Germline is not matched at one junction end, which may reflect a read error. The chain carries TRBV11-3 and TRBJ2-2; D is possibly TRBD1 (6 bases). Germline CDR1 SGHNT, CDR2 YENEEA. This CDR3 has 15 residues. The CDR3 spells CASSLGDKLTRELFF. The CDR3 nucleotides read TGTGCCAGCAGCTTAGGGGACAAGCTCACCCGGGAGCTGTTTTTT.

The genes are TRBV5-4 and TRBJ2-2; the D is unclear. CDR1 SGHNT and CDR2 YYREEE come from the germline V gene (reference sequence). Trimming left V 4 bases short and J 2 bases short, with 12 bases between. The CDR3 covers 15 residues. CDR3 loop: CASSPGGRNTGELFF. CDR3 bases: TGTGCCAGCAGCCCGGGCGGCAGAAACACCGGGGAGCTGTTTTTT.

This clone was picked up a small number of times. The chain links TRBV2 to TRBJ1-1, with D possibly matching TRBD1 (5 bases). This CDR3 is built from 15 residues. From germline, CDR1 is SNHLY and CDR2 FYNNEI. Between the trimmed V and J ends, which lost 4 bases and 0 bases, there was a span of 12 bases. The DNA for the CDR3 is TGTGCCAGCAGTGTCGAGGGACCGATGAACACTGAAGCTTTCTTT. Its protein product is CASSVEGPMNTEAFF.

This clone was counted a few times. V is TRBV6-1 and J is TRBJ1-4, with D unresolved. Germline V gives CDR1 MNHNS, CDR2 SASEGT. CDR3 length: 14 residues. Trimming removed 6 bases from V and 3 bases from J, with 11 bases in between. CDR3 loop: CASRDYGSNEKLFF. CDR3 DNA sequence: TGTGCCAGCAGAGACTATGGCTCTAATGAAAAACTGTTTTTT.

The V gene is TRBV7-3, the J gene TRBJ2-1, with 7 bases lining up with TRBD2. The germline gives CDR1 SGHTA, CDR2 FQGTGA. Trimming took 5 bases from V and 6 from J; bases not matched to a gene: 13. CDR3 length: 16 amino acids. CDR3 in DNA: TGTGCCAGCAGCCCGCACCCTGCGGGAGCGGTCAATGAGCAGTTCTTC. Its protein is CASSPHPAGAVNEQFF.

The chain links TRBV21-1 to TRBJ2-7; the DNA was not used to check the table's D call, TRBD2. TRBV21-1 counts as a pseudogene. The CDR3 spans 12 residues. CDR3 loop: CASRSYSYEQYF. The CDR3 DNA reads as TGTGCCAGCAGGAGCTACTCCTACGAGCAGTACTTC.

The chain joins TRBV12-2 to TRBJ2-7; the table's D gene call, TRBD2, was not cross checked with the DNA. TRBV12-2 is deemed a pseudogene. CDR3 size: 17 residues. CDR3 loop: CASRLAQLIAGTYEQYF. CDR3 DNA sequence: TGTGCAAGTCGCTTAGCGCAATTGATAGCGGGAACCTACGAGCAGTACTTC.

The chain joins TRBV9 to TRBJ1-2; D is undetermined. V was shortened by 3 bases and J by 4 bases, with 25 bases between the two germline ends. The CDR3 covers 18 residues. Per the germline V gene, CDR1 is SGDLS and CDR2 is YYNGEE. Here the CDR3 reads CASSDHDGDLAPLYGYTF. In nucleotides, the CDR3 is TGTGCCAGCAGCGACCACGACGGTGACCTTGCGCCACTCTATGGCTACACCTTC.

The gene calls are TRBV30 and TRBJ2-7; 10 bases are shared with TRBD1. The CDR3 covers 17 residues. Germline V gene sequence: CDR1 GTSNPN, CDR2 SVGIG (reference sequence). V lost 1 base, J lost 5 bases, and 14 bases stayed unmatched. CDR3 residues: CAWSANPPTGGFDEQYF. The CDR3, as DNA: TGTGCCTGGAGTGCTAATCCCCCGACAGGGGGCTTCGACGAGCAGTACTTC.

The genes are TRBV15 and TRBJ1-5; TRBD1 matches at 8 bases. The V and J ends lost 5 bases and 6 bases, in that order; junction bases with no gene match: 9. Germline V lookup: CDR1 LNHNV, CDR2 YYDKDF (reference sequence). The CDR3 spans 15 residues. For the CDR3, the DNA is TGTGCCACCAGCCCCCCCCCGGACAGGGTTCAGCCCCAGCATTTT. Its protein is CATSPPPDRVQPQHF.

The chain carries TRBV5-1 and TRBJ2-3; D possibly matches TRBD1 or TRBD2 (5 bases each). The CDR3 extends over 15 amino acids. Germline V lookup: CDR1 SGHRS, CDR2 YFSETQ. V was clipped by 0 bases and J by 3 bases, with 11 bases between them. This CDR3 is CASSLEGRETDTQYF. The DNA of the CDR3 is TGCGCCAGCAGCTTGGAAGGCAGGGAGACAGATACGCAGTATTTT.

The CDR3 DNA reads TGTGCCAGCAGCCCGACGGGACTAGCGGGAGTTGGTGAGCAGTTCTTC. Encoded protein: CASSPTGLAGVGEQFF. This chain connects TRBV11-2 to TRBJ2-1, with TRBD2 matching 14 bases. The CDR3 totals 16 residues. Trimming took 5 bases from V and 9 from J; bases not matched to a gene: 9. CDR1 and CDR2 (germline): SGHAT, FQNNGV.

The chain combines TRBV19 with TRBJ2-2; D ambiguous. Trimming pared 5 bases from V and 1 base from J, leaving 17 bases between. The CDR3 spans 17 residues. The germline CDR1 and CDR2 sequences are LNHDA and SQIVND (reference sequence). The DNA for the CDR3 is TGTGCCAGTAGTCCTTCGGGCCTCCCCGGGAACACCGGGGAGCTGTTTTTT. It encodes CASSPSGLPGNTGELFF.

The gene calls are TRBV2 and TRBJ2-3; 12 bases map to TRBD2. The trim removed 8 bases at V and 4 bases at J, leaving 1 base unmatched. The CDR3 loop spans 13 amino acids. Germline V gene data show CDR1 as SNHLY and CDR2 as FYNNEI. The chain's CDR3 is CASRLAGADTQYF. CDR3 coding DNA: TGTGCCAGCCGACTAGCGGGAGCAGATACGCAGTATTTT.

The V and J genes are TRBV10-2 and TRBJ1-2; 9 bases are a match to TRBD1. Germline CDR1 is WSHSY and CDR2 is SAAADI. The CDR3 extends over 15 amino acids. J lost 7 bases, V lost 4 bases, and 10 bases had no gene match. CDR3: CASSVRTGAKGGYTF. DNA for the CDR3: TGCGCCAGCAGTGTTCGGACAGGGGCAAAAGGTGGCTACACCTTC.

This clone was found once. The V call is TRBV6-6, the J call TRBJ2-7; D is unresolved. Per germline, CDR1 MNHNY and CDR2 SVGAGI (reference sequence). The CDR3 length is 16 residues. V dropped 2 bases and J dropped 3 bases, with 17 bases sitting between them. DNA of the CDR3: TGTGCCAGCAGTTACATGGGGTCTAGTCTAGACTACGAGCAGTACTTC. Its translation is CASSYMGSSLDYEQYF.